This is a list of T cell receptor beta chains from one sample in a study of early T cells in non-severe SARS-CoV-2 infection. MiXCR was run by TCRdb on the 5' RACE reads, yielding one entry per CDR3 protein. In the table there are over 60,000 distinct CDR3 sequences, around 10% of which are singletons. The material was whole blood, obtained at baseline. These receptor sequences come from an adult who was a healthcare worker with PCR-confirmed SARS-CoV-2 infection or an uninfected control (not recorded which). The CDR3 runs from the conserved cysteine through the conserved F or W. Each record gives: V gene, clone size, J gene, D gene, CDR3 DNA, CDR3 protein. The D gene is left open where the match is weak. The size entry is marked missing in some rows and otherwise reads once, few, many or a size class.

TRBV20-1	few	TRBJ2-2	TRBD2	TGCAGTGCTAGGCCTAGCGGGGGGGCAGCCGGGGAGCTGTTTTTT	CSARPSGGAAGELFF
TRBV7-2	NA	TRBJ2-7	NA	TGTGCCAGCAGCTTGGACGGGGATGGGGCCTACGAGCAGTACTTC	CASSLDGDGAYEQYF
TRBV7-2	many	TRBJ2-7	TRBD1	TGTGCCAGTACAACAGGGGTTATAACCTACGAGCAGTACTTC	CASTTGVITYEQYF
TRBV7-9	many	TRBJ2-7	TRBD2	TGTGCCAGCAGCTTGTCCCGGACTAGCCACGACGAGCAGTACTTC	CASSLSRTSHDEQYF
TRBV19	few	TRBJ2-1	NA	TGTGCCAGTACCGGGGGCTATGAGCAGTTCTTC	CASTGGYEQFF
TRBV20-1	few	TRBJ2-2	TRBD1	TGCAGTGCTAGACCCATTCCGGGACAGGGCTCGTCCGGGGAGCTGTTTTTT	CSARPIPGQGSSGELFF
TRBV11-2	few	TRBJ2-3	TRBD2	TGTGCCAGCAGCTTTAGCGGGGGGGTCCTCACAGATACGCAGTATTTT	CASSFSGGVLTDTQYF
TRBV19	few	TRBJ2-5	NA	TGTGCCAGTACCCCGGACCAAGGGGAGACCCAGTACTTC	CASTPDQGETQYF
TRBV4-3	NA	TRBJ1-6	NA	TGCGCCAGCAGCCAAGATTCAGGGTCACCGAACTCACCCCTCCACTTT	CASSQDSGSPNSPLHF
TRBV18	few	TRBJ2-7	NA	TGTGCCAGCTCCGGCGGACAGAGTACCTACGAGCAGTACTTC	CASSGGQSTYEQYF
TRBV5-1	many	TRBJ2-3	TRBD2	TGCGCCAGCAGCTTGTCGGCTAGCGGGCCTAGCACAGATACGCAGTATTTT	CASSLSASGPSTDTQYF
TRBV10-3	many	TRBJ1-1	NA	TGTGCCCGAAGGGGGGCTTTCTTT	CARRGAFF
TRBV19	many	TRBJ1-5	NA	TGTGCCAGTAGTATAGGTTGGGCAGCAAGCAATCAGCCCCAGCATTTT	CASSIGWAASNQPQHF
TRBV5-1	NA	TRBJ1-6	TRBD1	TGCGCCAGCAGCTTGGGTAACAGGGGACGCAATTCACCCCTCCACTTT	CASSLGNRGRNSPLHF
TRBV9	once	TRBJ2-5	NA	TGTGCCAGTCAAGGGATCTCAGGGACCCAGTACTTC	CASQGISGTQYF
TRBV6-5	NA	TRBJ2-7	NA	TGTGCCAGCAGTTATACCGCCCGGGGTTACTACGAGCAGTACTTC	CASSYTARGYYEQYF
TRBV12-3/TRBV12-4	NA	TRBJ2-3	NA	TGTGCCAGCAGCCCCACGGGAGATACGCAGTATTTT	CASSPTGDTQYF
TRBV15	NA	TRBJ1-5	NA	TGTGCCACCAGCAGAGATTTGACTCGCGGACAGCCCCAGCATTTT	CATSRDLTRGQPQHF
TRBV3-2	NA	TRBJ1-2	NA	TGTGCCAGCAGCCAAGCGATGGGGGGAGGCTACACCTTC	CASSQAMGGGYTF
TRBV9	few	TRBJ1-3	NA	TGTGCCAGCAGCGTAGACGAAGGCAGAAGGCCTGGAAACACCATATATTTT	CASSVDEGRRPGNTIYF
TRBV30	NA	TRBJ1-1	TRBD1	TGTGCCTGGAACCGGGACAGGGATATGAACACTGAAGCTTTCTTT	CAWNRDRDMNTEAFF
TRBV5-1	NA	TRBJ2-2	NA	TGCGCCAGCAGCTTGGGCAGTGCCGGCACCGGGGAGCTGTTTTTT	CASSLGSAGTGELFF
TRBV18	many	TRBJ1-1	NA	TGTGCCAGCTCACCTCTTACACTGAACACTGAAGCTTTCTTT	CASSPLTLNTEAFF
TRBV3-1	few	TRBJ2-3	TRBD2	TGTGCCAGCAGCGGACTAGCGGGGGGATACGACACTGATACGCAGTATTTT	CASSGLAGGYDTDTQYF
TRBV12-3/TRBV12-4	many	TRBJ1-6	TRBD1	TGTGCCAGCAGTTTAGGACAGGGGACAAATTCACCCCTCCACTTT	CASSLGQGTNSPLHF
TRBV28	many	TRBJ2-7	NA	TGCGCCAGCAGCTTGGGAGGCAGCGAGCAGTACTTC	CASSLGGSEQYF
TRBV5-1	many	TRBJ2-1	TRBD1	TGCGCCAGCAGTGTAGGGGGCGCCTACAATGAGCAGTTCTTC	CASSVGGAYNEQFF
TRBV20-1	many	TRBJ1-2	TRBD1	TGCAGTGCTAGCCTTCAGGGGGCGAACGATGGCTACACCTTC	CSASLQGANDGYTF
TRBV11-3	medium-sized	TRBJ2-3	NA	TGTGCCAGCAGGACCACAGATACGCAGTATTTT	CASRTTDTQYF
TRBV5-1	NA	TRBJ2-7	NA	TGCGCCAGCAGCTTGGATTCTGTGACCTACGAGCAGTACTTC	CASSLDSVTYEQYF
TRBV7-9	many	TRBJ2-7	TRBD1	TGTGCCAGCAGCTCCGGGACAGGGCCCTACGAGCAGTACTTC	CASSSGTGPYEQYF
TRBV7-2	few	TRBJ2-7	NA	TGTGCCAGCAGCTTAGGGGGATGGGCTGTCGAGCAGTACTTC	CASSLGGWAVEQYF
TRBV30	NA	TRBJ2-1	NA	TGTGCCGGGTTGGGGAGGAGCTCCTACAATGAGCAGTTCTTC	CAGLGRSSYNEQFF
TRBV30	NA	TRBJ2-7	NA	TGTGCCTGGAGTGCTTTTGGGACTCCCGGGGTGAATTACGAGCAGTACTTC	CAWSAFGTPGVNYEQYF
TRBV25-1	many	TRBJ2-2	NA	TGTGCCAGCAGTGACATGGGTAGGGCCGGGGAGCTGTTTTTT	CASSDMGRAGELFF
TRBV11-2	few	TRBJ1-3	NA	TGTGCCAGCAGCTTTGGCCAGAGCTCTGGAAACACCATATATTTT	CASSFGQSSGNTIYF
TRBV5-4	few	TRBJ1-1	NA	TGTGCCAGCAGCCAAGACTACACTGAAGCTTTCTTT	CASSQDYTEAFF
TRBV7-2	many	TRBJ1-5	NA	TGTGCCAGCAGCTTATATGGCAATCAGCCCCAGCATTTT	CASSLYGNQPQHF
TRBV9	many	TRBJ1-1	TRBD1	TGTGCCAGCAGCGTGGGACAGAGCTACACTGAAGCTTTCTTT	CASSVGQSYTEAFF
TRBV25-1	few	TRBJ1-2	TRBD1	TGTGCCAGCGCCGAGTCAGGGGGACAAATTGGCTACACCTTC	CASAESGGQIGYTF
TRBV5-1	many	TRBJ2-3	NA	TGCGCCAGCAGCCTTAGTGGCGCCTTGGACCAGGATACGCAGTATTTT	CASSLSGALDQDTQYF
TRBV5-1	NA	TRBJ1-1	NA	TGCGCCAGCAGCTCGACAGCTTACACTGAAGCTTTCTTT	CASSSTAYTEAFF
TRBV10-3	NA	TRBJ1-5	TRBD1	TGTGCCATCAGCGGGACAGGCCCCAATCAGCCCCAGCATTTT	CAISGTGPNQPQHF
TRBV9	few	TRBJ1-2	NA	TGTGCCAGCAGCGTGGCCCCAGGGCCGAACTATGGCTACACCTTC	CASSVAPGPNYGYTF